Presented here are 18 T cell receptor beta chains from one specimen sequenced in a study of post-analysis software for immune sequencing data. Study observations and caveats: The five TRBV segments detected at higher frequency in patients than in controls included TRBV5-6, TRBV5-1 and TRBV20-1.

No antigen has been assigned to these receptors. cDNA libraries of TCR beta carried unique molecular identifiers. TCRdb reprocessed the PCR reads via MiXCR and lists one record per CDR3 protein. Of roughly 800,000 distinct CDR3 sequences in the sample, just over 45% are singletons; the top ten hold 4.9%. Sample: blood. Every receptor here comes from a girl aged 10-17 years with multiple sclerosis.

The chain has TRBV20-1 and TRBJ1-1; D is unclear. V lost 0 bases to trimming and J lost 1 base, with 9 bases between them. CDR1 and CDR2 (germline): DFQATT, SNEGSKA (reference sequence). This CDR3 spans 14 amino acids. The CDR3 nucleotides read TGCAGTGCTAGAGATCCAGAATCGAACACTGAAGCTTTCTTT. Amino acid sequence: CSARDPESNTEAFF.

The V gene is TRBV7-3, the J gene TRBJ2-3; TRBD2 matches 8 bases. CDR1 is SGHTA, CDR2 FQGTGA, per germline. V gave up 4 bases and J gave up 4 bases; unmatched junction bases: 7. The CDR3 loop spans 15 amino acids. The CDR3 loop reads CASSSNGRASDTQYF. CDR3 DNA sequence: TGTGCCAGCAGCTCCAACGGGAGGGCCTCAGATACGCAGTATTTT. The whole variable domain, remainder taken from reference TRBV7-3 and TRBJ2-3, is GAGVSQTPSNKVTEKGKYVELRCDPISGHTALYWYRQSLGQGPEFLIYFQGTGAADDSGLPNDRFFAVRPEGSVSTLKIQRTERGDSAVYLCASSSNGRASDTQYFGPGTRLTVL.

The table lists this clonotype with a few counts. In DNA, the CDR3 is TGCAGTGCTAGCGGGAGAGATGAGACCCAGTACTTC. It translates to CSASGRDETQYF. The chain recombines TRBV20-1 with TRBJ2-5; possibly TRBD2 for D (6 bases). CDR1 is DFQATT, CDR2 SNEGSKA, per germline (reference sequence). This CDR3 has 12 residues. V was shortened by 3 bases and J by 5 bases, with 10 bases between the two germline ends.

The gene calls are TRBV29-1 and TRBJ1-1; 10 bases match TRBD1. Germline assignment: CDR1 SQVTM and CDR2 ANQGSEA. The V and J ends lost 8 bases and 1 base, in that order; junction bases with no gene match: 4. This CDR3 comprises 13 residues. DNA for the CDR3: TGCAGCTCTTGGACAGGGGGGAACACTGAAGCTTTCTTT. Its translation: CSSWTGGNTEAFF.

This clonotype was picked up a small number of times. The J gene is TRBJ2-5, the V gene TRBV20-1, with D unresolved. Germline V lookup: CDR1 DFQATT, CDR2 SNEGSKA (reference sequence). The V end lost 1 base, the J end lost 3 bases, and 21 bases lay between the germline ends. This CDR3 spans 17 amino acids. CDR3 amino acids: CSARGRSVPSVEETQYF. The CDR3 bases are TGCAGTGCTAGAGGAAGGAGCGTACCCTCCGTTGAAGAGACCCAGTACTTC.

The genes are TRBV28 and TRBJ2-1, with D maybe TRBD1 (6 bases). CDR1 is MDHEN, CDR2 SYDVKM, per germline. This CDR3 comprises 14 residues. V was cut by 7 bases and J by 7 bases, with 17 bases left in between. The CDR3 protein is CASTEAGARNEQFF. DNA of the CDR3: TGTGCCAGCACGGAAGCAGGGGCCAGGAATGAGCAGTTCTTC.

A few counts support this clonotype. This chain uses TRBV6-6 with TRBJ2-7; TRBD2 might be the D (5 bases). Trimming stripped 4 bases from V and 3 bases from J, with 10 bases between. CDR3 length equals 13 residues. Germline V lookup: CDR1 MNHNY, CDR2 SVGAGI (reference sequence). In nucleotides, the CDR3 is TGTGCCAGCAGTTCCTCACTAGGCTACGAGCAGTACTTC. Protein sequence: CASSSSLGYEQYF.

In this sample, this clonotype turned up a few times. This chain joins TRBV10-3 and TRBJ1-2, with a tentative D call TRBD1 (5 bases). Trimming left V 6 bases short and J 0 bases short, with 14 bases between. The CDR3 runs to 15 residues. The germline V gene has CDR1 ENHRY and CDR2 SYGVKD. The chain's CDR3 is CAISTTANSNYGYTF. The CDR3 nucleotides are TGTGCCATCAGCACGACAGCAAATTCTAACTATGGCTACACCTTC.

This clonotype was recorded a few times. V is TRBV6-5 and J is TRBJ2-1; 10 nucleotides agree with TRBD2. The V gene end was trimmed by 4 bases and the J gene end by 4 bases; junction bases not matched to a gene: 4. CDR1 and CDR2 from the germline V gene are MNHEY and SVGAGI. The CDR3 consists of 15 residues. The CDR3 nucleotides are TGTGCCAGCAGTTTACTAGCGGGGCCATACAATGAGCAGTTCTTC. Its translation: CASSLLAGPYNEQFF.

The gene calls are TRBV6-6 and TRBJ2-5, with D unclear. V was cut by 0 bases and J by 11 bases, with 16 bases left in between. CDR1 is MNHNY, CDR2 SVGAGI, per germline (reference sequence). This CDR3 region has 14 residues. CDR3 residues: CASSYSLGAREQYF. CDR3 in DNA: TGTGCCAGCAGTTACTCACTCGGAGCAAGAGAGCAGTACTTC.

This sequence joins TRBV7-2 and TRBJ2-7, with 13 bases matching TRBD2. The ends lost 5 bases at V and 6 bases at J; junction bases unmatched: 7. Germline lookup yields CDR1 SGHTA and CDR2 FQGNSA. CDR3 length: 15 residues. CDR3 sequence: CASSPGLAGESEQYF. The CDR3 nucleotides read TGTGCCAGCAGCCCCGGACTAGCGGGAGAGAGCGAGCAGTACTTC.

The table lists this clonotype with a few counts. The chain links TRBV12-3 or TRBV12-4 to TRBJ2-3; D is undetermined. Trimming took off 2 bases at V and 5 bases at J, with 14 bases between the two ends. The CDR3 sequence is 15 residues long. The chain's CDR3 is CASSLSGLDVDTQYF. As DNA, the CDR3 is TGTGCCAGCAGTTTATCAGGCCTAGATGTAGATACGCAGTATTTT.

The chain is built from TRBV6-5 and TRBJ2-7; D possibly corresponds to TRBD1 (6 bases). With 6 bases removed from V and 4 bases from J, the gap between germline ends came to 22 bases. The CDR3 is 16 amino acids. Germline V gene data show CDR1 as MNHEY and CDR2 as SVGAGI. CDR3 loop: CASSPLTGWGPYEQYF. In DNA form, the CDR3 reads TGTGCCAGCAGCCCCCTCACAGGTTGGGGGCCGTACGAGCAGTACTTC.

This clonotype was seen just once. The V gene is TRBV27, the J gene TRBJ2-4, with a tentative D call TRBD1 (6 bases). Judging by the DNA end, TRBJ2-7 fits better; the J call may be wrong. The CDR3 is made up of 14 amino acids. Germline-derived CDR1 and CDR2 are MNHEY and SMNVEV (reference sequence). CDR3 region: CASSFGRGKDEQYF. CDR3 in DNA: TGTGCCAGCAGTTTTGGCAGGGGAAAGGACGAGCAGTACTTC.

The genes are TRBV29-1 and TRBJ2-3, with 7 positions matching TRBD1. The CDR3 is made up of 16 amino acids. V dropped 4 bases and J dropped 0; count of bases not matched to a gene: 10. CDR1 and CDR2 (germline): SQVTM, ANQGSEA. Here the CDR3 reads CSVGPEGAPSTDTQYF. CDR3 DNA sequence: TGCAGCGTTGGACCTGAGGGGGCTCCAAGCACAGATACGCAGTATTTT.

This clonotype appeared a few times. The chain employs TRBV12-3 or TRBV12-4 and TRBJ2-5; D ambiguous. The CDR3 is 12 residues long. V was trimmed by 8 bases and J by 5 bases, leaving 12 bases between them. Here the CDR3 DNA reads TGTGCCAGCGGAAGGTGGGGTGAGACCCAGTACTTC. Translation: CASGRWGETQYF.

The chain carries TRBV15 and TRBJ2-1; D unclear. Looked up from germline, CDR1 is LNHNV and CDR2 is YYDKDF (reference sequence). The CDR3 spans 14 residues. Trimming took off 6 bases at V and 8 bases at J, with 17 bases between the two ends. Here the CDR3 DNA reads TGTGCCACCAGTATCAGCCCCCCCAGAGATGAGCAGTTCTTC. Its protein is CATSISPPRDEQFF.

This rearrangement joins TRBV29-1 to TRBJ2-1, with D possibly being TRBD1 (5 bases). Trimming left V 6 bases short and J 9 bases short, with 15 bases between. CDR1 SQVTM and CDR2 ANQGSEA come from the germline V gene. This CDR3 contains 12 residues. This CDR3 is CSVERGKGEQFF. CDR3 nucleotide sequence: TGCAGCGTCGAAAGGGGAAAGGGTGAGCAGTTCTTC.